This TCR beta chain was sequenced during a study of neurological immune-mediated disorders. This clonotype was detected many times. MiXCR, applied by TCRdb to the 5' RACE reads, yields one record per CDR3 protein. The sample consists of roughly 50,000 distinct CDR3 sequences, 10% of them appearing once. Libraries used 2 million unsorted PBMCs kept frozen in RNAlater. CDR3 size: 14 residues. Germline V gene data show CDR1 as MNHEY and CDR2 as SMNVEV (reference sequence). V lost 3 bases, J lost 5 bases, and 13 bases lay in between. This receptor was identified in a man aged 65 to 85 with HTLV-1-associated myelopathy (HAM/TSP). The chain couples TRBV27 to TRBJ2-5, with D possibly TRBD1 on 6 matching bases. The sequencing input was PBMCs. CDR3 DNA: TGTGCCAGCAGTTTTGGGGGCCACATGGAGACCCAGTACTTC. Translation: CASSFGGHMETQYF.